The 10 T cell receptor beta chains given below trace back to one sample, sequenced in a study of T cells after yellow fever vaccination. TCRdb redid the calling of the 5' RACE reads with MiXCR, one entry per CDR3 protein. The sample lists 160,000 or so distinct CDR3 sequences, 6% to 7.5% occurring once. Sequencing used CD4+ T cells sorted from PBMCs, obtained more than 4 days after the first yellow fever vaccination. Receptors were obtained from a man aged 18 to 29 who received the YFV17D yellow fever vaccine.

This clonotype was counted many times. The chain combines TRBV12-3 or TRBV12-4 with TRBJ2-7; no clear D gene. Trimming pared 2 bases from V and 6 bases from J, leaving 8 bases between. The CDR3 is 12 amino acids. CDR3 bases: TGTGCCAGCAGTTTAAAAGGCCGCGAGCAGTACGTC. It translates to CASSLKGREQYV.

This clonotype was observed at least ten times. V and J are TRBV2 and TRBJ1-5; 8 positions agree with TRBD1. The junction had 3 bases not matched to a gene; V was cut back by 8 bases and J by 6 bases. Germline loops: CDR1 SNHLY, CDR2 FYNNEI. This CDR3 is built from 12 residues. The CDR3 DNA reads TGTGCCAGCGACAGGGGAGGTCAGCCCCAGCATTTT. Protein: CASDRGGQPQHF.

This clonotype was seen ten or more times. The chain is built from TRBV6-2 or TRBV6-3 and TRBJ2-1; D perhaps matches TRBD1 (6 bases). CDR3 length: 17 residues. V was clipped by 0 bases and J by 0 bases, with 12 bases between them. Germline assignment: CDR1 MNHEY and CDR2 SVGEGT. The CDR3 DNA reads as TGTGCCAGCAGTTACTCGATAGGGGGTCTCTCCTACAATGAGCAGTTCTTC. Amino acid sequence: CASSYSIGGLSYNEQFF.

This clonotype was recorded at least ten times. The chain combines TRBV12-3 or TRBV12-4 with TRBJ2-3; D is ambiguous. The CDR3 extends over 11 amino acids. The V end lost 6 bases, the J end lost 6 bases, and 7 bases lay between the germline ends. DNA of the CDR3: TGTGCCAGCAGCCGGCGGGATACGCAGTATTTT. Residues: CASSRRDTQYF.

This clonotype came up a few times. The chain links TRBV12-3 or TRBV12-4 to TRBJ2-2, with D tentatively TRBD1 (5 bases). Trimming pared 6 bases from V and 0 bases from J, leaving 14 bases between. The CDR3 is made up of 16 amino acids. CDR3 nucleotides: TGTGCCAGCAGCCCGCGGACACTAACGAACACCGGGGAGCTGTTTTTT. This translates into CASSPRTLTNTGELFF.

In its sample, this clonotype was seen many times. The chain is built from TRBV5-1 and TRBJ1-5; a weak D match, TRBD1 (5 bases). Germline loops: CDR1 SGHRS, CDR2 YFSETQ. V gave up 0 bases and J gave up 12 bases, with 19 bases separating them. CDR3 length equals 15 residues. CDR3 residues: CASSLAERGTPIQHF. The CDR3 nucleotides are TGCGCCAGCAGCTTGGCCGAACGGGGGACCCCGATCCAGCATTTT.

The gene calls are TRBV6-5 and TRBJ2-7, with D possibly being TRBD1 (6 bases). Germline CDR1 and CDR2: MNHEY and SVGAGI. V lost 0 bases to trimming and J lost 3 bases, with 18 bases between them. This CDR3 has 17 residues. The CDR3 loop is CASSYSVRGYPVYEQYF. CDR3 sequence (DNA): TGTGCCAGCAGTTACTCGGTCAGGGGCTATCCCGTCTACGAGCAGTACTTC.

This clonotype was observed at least ten times. The chain carries TRBV5-1 and TRBJ1-4; maybe TRBD1 (5 bases). Germline CDR1 SGHRS, CDR2 YFSETQ. The CDR3 is 17 amino acids. V gave up 0 bases and J gave up 3 bases, with 15 bases separating them. CDR3 in amino acids: CASSLGVSGPPNEKLFF. The CDR3 DNA follows: TGCGCCAGCAGCTTGGGGGTGTCGGGGCCACCTAATGAAAAACTGTTTTTT.

The sample holds many counts of this clonotype. The chain is built from TRBV7-3 and TRBJ2-2; D might be TRBD2 (6 bases). This CDR3 comprises 14 residues. V gave up 0 bases and J gave up 7 bases, with 9 bases separating them. Germline CDR1 is SGHTA and CDR2 is FQGTGA. Written as DNA, the CDR3 is TGTGCCAGCAGCTTAACTCTAGCGAACGGGGAGCTGTTTTTT. It is translated as CASSLTLANGELFF.

This clonotype was seen a handful of times. The V gene is TRBV5-1, the J gene TRBJ1-6; D unclear. This CDR3 comprises 16 residues. The V end was cut by 4 bases, the J end by 2 bases, with 13 bases between. In germline, CDR1 is SGHRS, CDR2 YFSETQ. DNA for the CDR3: TGCGCCAGCAGCCCGAGCGGGTCCACCTATAATTCACCCCTCCACTTT. Encoded protein: CASSPSGSTYNSPLHF.